This TCR beta chain originates from a study of blood T cell repertoires in COVID-19. For the study at large: The United States, Italy and Spain provided the acute and convalescent COVID-19 samples. The analysed material was cDNA or gDNA that came from T cells, B-cell-depleted T cells, or PBMCs.

The germline CDR1 and CDR2 sequences are SEHNR and FQNEAQ (reference sequence). Trimming removed 2 bases at V and 2 bases at J, with 12 bases between. This CDR3 contains 16 residues. Produced via immunoSEQ multiplex PCR; TCRdb's table is partial and in-frame only. Among 200,000 to 250,000 clones listed, approximately 86% were seen once. Material for sequencing was peripheral blood. This clonotype was obtained from a man between 60 and 75 years old with acute or convalescent COVID-19. This chain uses TRBV7-9 with TRBJ1-4; tentative D call: TRBD1 (5 bases). CDR3 bases: TGTGCCAGCAGCTTAAAGAATCGGGGGACTAATGAAAAACTGTTTTTT. Translation: CASSLKNRGTNEKLFF.